Each of the 30 T cell receptor beta chains below was sequenced from the same sample in a study of blood T cell repertoires in COVID-19. Clones were read by immunoSEQ multiplex PCR, and TCRdb kept only the in-frame ones, dropping some. The top ten hold around 18% of the sample, which has a few hundred thousand clones, around four fifths seen once. The material sequenced was peripheral blood. The receptors stem from a woman aged 80 or older with active or convalescent COVID-19.

The V and J genes are TRBV5-1 and TRBJ2-7; 9 bases fit TRBD1. J gave up 2 bases and V 1 base, and 13 bases lay outside the gene matches. The germline gives CDR1 SGHRS, CDR2 YFSETQ. The CDR3 spans 18 residues. The CDR3 DNA reads as TGCGCCAGCAGCTTGATCGGGACAGGGCTAAAAATAACCTACGAGCAGTACTTC. It is translated as CASSLIGTGLKITYEQYF.

The rearrangement links TRBV5-1 to TRBJ2-5, with 10 bases identical to TRBD2. The CDR3 has 16 residues. Germline CDR1 SGHRS, CDR2 YFSETQ. The V segment lost 0 bases and the J segment 1 base; nucleotides outside the gene matches: 3. The CDR3 is CASSLGVAGGQETQYF. The CDR3 bases are TGCGCCAGCAGCTTGGGGGTAGCGGGGGGCCAAGAGACCCAGTACTTC.

CDR3 DNA: TGTGCCAGCAGCCACCTTACCGGGGAGCTGTTTTTT. Amino acids: CASSHLTGELFF. The rearrangement uses TRBV3-1 (or the pseudogene TRBV3-2) and TRBJ2-2; D call uncertain. V gave up 3 bases and J gave up 5 bases, with 4 bases separating them. This CDR3 comprises 12 residues. Per germline, CDR1 LGHDT and CDR2 YNNKEL (reference sequence).

In its sample, this clone was seen once. The J gene is TRBJ1-1, the V gene TRBV27; 11 bases match TRBD1. Germline V gives CDR1 MNHEY, CDR2 SMNVEV (reference sequence). The CDR3 has 17 amino acids. V lost 3 bases and J lost 2; bases outside the gene matches: 8. DNA of the CDR3: TGTGCCAGCAGTTTTTTGGGACAGGGGGAAAGAAACACTGAAGCTTTCTTT. Protein: CASSFLGQGERNTEAFF.

This clone occurred once. Relative to the germline gene, one junction end is altered; a read error may explain this. The chain couples TRBV5-4 to TRBJ2-5; 7 bases are shared with TRBD1. CDR1 is SGHNT and CDR2 is YYREEE in the germline V gene (reference sequence). The CDR3 has 15 residues. This CDR3 reads CASNLAGTAQETQYF. In nucleotides, the CDR3 is TGTGCCAGCAACTTGGCAGGGACAGCGCAAGAGACCCAGTACTTC. The full variable domain, its missing parts supplied by reference TRBV5-4 and TRBJ2-5, is ETGVTQSPTHLIKTRGQQVTLRCSSQSGHNTVSWYQQALGQGPQFIFQYYREEENGRGNFPPRFSGLQFPNYSSELNVNALELDDSALYLCASNLAGTAQETQYFGPGTRLLVL.

The V and J genes are TRBV6-5 and TRBJ1-2, with 10 positions matching TRBD1. Per germline, CDR1 MNHEY and CDR2 SVGAGI. V trimming: 2 bases; J trimming: 7 bases; junction bases outside the gene matches: 4. The CDR3 length is 14 residues. The CDR3 nucleotides are TGTGCCAGCAGTTACGGGACAGGGGTAGGTGGCTACACCTTC. This encodes CASSYGTGVGGYTF.

V and J are TRBV19 and TRBJ1-1; TRBD1 might be the D (5 bases). The CDR3 length is 16 residues. Trimming pared 5 bases from V and 3 bases from J, leaving 19 bases between. Per the germline V gene, CDR1 is LNHDA and CDR2 is SQIVND (reference sequence). The CDR3 DNA is TGTGCCAGTAGTCCTAGCGCACGTCTAGGGGACACTGAAGCTTTCTTT. Amino acid sequence: CASSPSARLGDTEAFF.

J is TRBJ2-1 and V is TRBV6-5; 7 bases match TRBD2. Germline CDR1 is MNHEY and CDR2 is SVGAGI. The CDR3 is 15 amino acids. The junction had 10 bases not matched to a gene; V was cut back by 6 bases and J by 5 bases. The CDR3 DNA follows: TGTGCCAGCAGGATTCTAGCGGCGGGCAACAATGAGCAGTTCTTC. This encodes CASRILAAGNNEQFF.

The chain joins TRBV7-2 to TRBJ2-7, with 14 bases identical to TRBD2. Germline V CDR1 and CDR2: SGHTA, FQGNSA. The CDR3 totals 19 residues. V trimming: 4 bases; J trimming: 3 bases; junction bases outside the gene matches: 14. For the CDR3, the DNA is TGTGCCAGCAGCTCAAAGCTACCGGGACTAGCGGGAGTGAGCTACGAGCAGTACTTC. This codes for CASSSKLPGLAGVSYEQYF.

There are many counts of this clone. The rearrangement joins TRBV2 to TRBJ2-7, with D maybe TRBD2 (6 bases). Trimming shortened V by 7 bases and J by 1 base, and 11 bases separated the two germline ends. In germline, CDR1 is SNHLY, CDR2 FYNNEI. The CDR3 is 13 amino acids. The CDR3 coding sequence is TGTGCCAGCATCGACGGACTATCCTACGAGCAGTACTTC. It yields the protein CASIDGLSYEQYF.

This chain joins TRBV11-3 and TRBJ2-1; 11 bases fit TRBD2. The V gene's germline CDR1 is SGHNT and CDR2 YENEEA. J gave up 4 bases and V 5 bases, and 4 bases lay outside the gene matches. This CDR3 has 15 amino acids. The CDR3 DNA reads as TGTGCCAGCAGCCTTCGACTAGCGGGGTACAATGAGCAGTTCTTC. The encoded protein is CASSLRLAGYNEQFF.

The genes are TRBV19 and TRBJ2-1; 7 bases are shared with TRBD1. CDR1 LNHDA and CDR2 SQIVND come from the germline V gene (reference sequence). CDR3 length equals 15 residues. V shed 7 bases and J 4 bases; nucleotides not matched to a gene: 10. CDR3 in DNA: TGTGCCAGTAACGATGGGACAGATTCTTACAATGAGCAGTTCTTC. Its protein product is CASNDGTDSYNEQFF. Full variable domain (remainder filled in from reference TRBV19 and TRBJ2-1): DGGITQSPKYLFRKEGQNVTLSCEQNLNHDAMYWYRQDPGQGLRLIYYSQIVNDFQKGDIAEGYSVSREKKESFPLTVTSAQKNPTAFYLCASNDGTDSYNEQFFGPGTRLTVL.

As DNA, the CDR3 is TGTGCCAGCGATGGACAGAGAAACTACGAGCAGTACTTC. Translated: CASDGQRNYEQYF. The V call is TRBV28, the J call TRBJ2-7, with D tentatively TRBD1 (6 bases). Germline V gene data show CDR1 as MDHEN and CDR2 as SYDVKM. V was clipped by 8 bases and J by 3 bases, with 14 bases between them. The CDR3 covers 13 residues.

This chain links TRBV5-5 with TRBJ2-7; no clear D. Deletions cut 0 bases from V and 2 bases from J, with 6 bases between. Per germline, CDR1 SGHKS and CDR2 YYEKEE (reference sequence). CDR3 length: 13 amino acids. CDR3 nucleotide sequence: TGTGCCAGCAGCTTGGGCAGAACCTACGAGCAGTACTTC. Its translation: CASSLGRTYEQYF.

V usage is TRBV19 and J usage is TRBJ2-3; D gene uncertain. Between the trimmed V and J ends, which lost 3 bases and 2 bases, there was a span of 6 bases. Germline CDR1 is LNHDA and CDR2 is SQIVND (reference sequence). This CDR3 region has 13 residues. The CDR3 sequence is CASSISFTDTQYF. CDR3 in DNA: TGTGCCAGTAGTATTTCCTTCACAGATACGCAGTATTTT.

The rearrangement uses TRBV2 and TRBJ1-1, with 8 bases matching TRBD1. This CDR3 region has 13 residues. Germline CDR1 reads SNHLY; CDR2 reads FYNNEI. With 5 bases clipped from V and 4 bases from J, the junction kept 3 bases outside the gene matches. Written as DNA, the CDR3 is TGTGCCAGCAGTTCTGGACAGGGCACTGAAGCTTTCTTT. The encoded protein is CASSSGQGTEAFF.

Notes on this clone: At the DNA level, this CDR3 is encoded by other sequences in the same sample as well. The rearrangement links TRBV11-2 to TRBJ1-5; TRBD1 might be the D (6 bases). Per the germline V gene, CDR1 is SGHAT and CDR2 is FQNNGV. V was pared by 0 bases and J by 7 bases, with 16 bases between. The CDR3 has 16 residues. CDR3 nucleotides: TGTGCCAGCAGCTTAGATACGGGGGGGCGGGGGCAGCCCCAGCATTTT. It is translated as CASSLDTGGRGQPQHF. Variable domain in full (rest from reference TRBV11-2 and TRBJ1-5): EAGVAQSPRYKIIEKRQSVAFWCNPISGHATLYWYQQILGQGPKLLIQFQNNGVVDDSQLPKDRFSAERLKGVDSTLKIQPAKLEDSAVYLCASSLDTGGRGQPQHFGDGTRLSIL.

This chain joins TRBV7-2 and TRBJ2-7; 9 bases agree with TRBD1. With V trimmed by 4 bases and J by 1 base, 2 bases remained unmatched. CDR3 length: 14 amino acids. Germline assignment: CDR1 SGHTA and CDR2 FQGNSA. In DNA, the CDR3 is TGTGCCAGCAGCTCCGGGACAGGGTCCTACGAGCAGTACTTC. Its translation is CASSSGTGSYEQYF. Based on the CDR3 plus reference TRBV7-2 and TRBJ2-7, the full variable domain is GAGVSQSPSNKVTEKGKDVELRCDPISGHTALYWYRQSLGQGLEFLIYFQGNSAPDKSGLPSDRFSAERTGGSVSTLTIQRTQQEDSAVYLCASSSGTGSYEQYFGPGTRLTVT.

The chain combines TRBV4-3 with TRBJ2-5; 8 bases match TRBD2. The V gene end was trimmed by 4 bases and the J gene end by 5 bases; junction bases not matched to a gene: 9. The length of the CDR3 is 15 residues. From germline, CDR1 is LGHNA and CDR2 YSLEER. CDR3 residues: CASSLTGGAGETQYF. The CDR3 coding sequence is TGCGCCAGCAGCCTTACCGGGGGGGCCGGGGAGACCCAGTACTTC.

This chain uses TRBV4-1 with TRBJ2-7, with 7 nucleotides matching TRBD2. The CDR3 has 15 residues. V was pared by 0 bases and J by 2 bases, with 4 bases of the junction left unmatched. Looked up from germline, CDR1 is MGHRA and CDR2 is YSYEKL. The CDR3 sequence: CASSQDPGGTYEQYF. CDR3 nucleotides: TGCGCCAGCAGCCAAGATCCGGGGGGAACCTACGAGCAGTACTTC.

This clone was recorded a few times. The V call is TRBV18, the J call TRBJ2-5, with 11 bases that match TRBD1. Germline-derived CDR1 and CDR2 are KGHSH and LQKENI. The CDR3 consists of 18 residues. Losses at the gene ends were 2 bases for V and 2 bases for J; bases not matched to a gene: 10. CDR3: CASSPRLSGTGGQETQYF. The CDR3 coding sequence is TGTGCCAGCTCACCAAGACTATCCGGGACAGGGGGACAAGAGACCCAGTACTTC.

The chain is built from TRBV5-4 and TRBJ2-4; 7 nucleotides align to TRBD2. V was clipped by 2 bases and J by 6 bases; unmatched bases: 11. Germline V lookup: CDR1 SGHNT, CDR2 YYREEE (reference sequence). This CDR3 region has 16 residues. The CDR3 reads CASSFFAAGVGNIQYF. The CDR3 DNA follows: TGTGCCAGCAGCTTCTTCGCGGCGGGGGTAGGAAACATTCAGTACTTC.

V and J are TRBV6-4 and TRBJ2-1; 9 bases fit TRBD2. Germline CDR1 and CDR2: MRHNA and SNTAGT. CDR3 length equals 16 residues. V trimming: 1 base; J trimming: 10 bases; junction bases outside the gene matches: 11. The CDR3 DNA sequence: TGTGCCAGCAGTGACTTGAGCGGGAGGCGACCCAAAGAGCAGTTCTTC. This sequence encodes CASSDLSGRRPKEQFF.

The chain couples TRBV29-1 to TRBJ2-3; 12 bases map to TRBD2. Per the germline V gene, CDR1 is SQVTM and CDR2 is ANQGSEA. Losses at the gene ends were 7 bases for V and 3 bases for J; bases not matched to a gene: 8. CDR3 size: 15 residues. CDR3 coding DNA: TGCAGCGCACATCCGACTAGCGGGAGAACAGATACGCAGTATTTT. Its protein product is CSAHPTSGRTDTQYF.

The chain combines TRBV6-6 with TRBJ2-7; no clear D gene. This CDR3 contains 13 residues. Germline V lookup: CDR1 MNHNY, CDR2 SVGAGI (reference sequence). Trimming cost V 5 bases and J 7 bases, with 15 bases left between them. Here the CDR3 reads CASSTPRRLEQYF. In nucleotides, the CDR3 is TGTGCCAGCAGTACTCCCCGGCGGTTAGAGCAGTACTTC.

The rearrangement joins TRBV7-6 to TRBJ2-3; 16 bases are a match to TRBD2. V was pared by 5 bases and J by 4 bases, with 12 bases of the junction left unmatched. CDR1 and CDR2 (germline): SGHVS, FNYEAQ. CDR3 length: 19 residues. The CDR3 bases are TGTGCCAGCAGCATAACCGGGACTAGCGGGAGGGCCGTTCCAGATACGCAGTATTTT. Translating gives CASSITGTSGRAVPDTQYF.

J is TRBJ2-7 and V is TRBV15; the match to TRBD1 covers 9 bases. Germline V gene sequence: CDR1 LNHNV, CDR2 YYDKDF (reference sequence). J was trimmed by 4 bases and V by 3 bases; bases with no gene match: 4. The CDR3 covers 14 residues. The CDR3 region has the DNA TGTGCCACCAGCAGTCCGGGACAGGGTTACGAGCAGTACTTC. Protein product: CATSSPGQGYEQYF.

The CDR3 DNA follows: TGTGCCTGGAGTCGATACACAGGTTCCTACGAGCAGTACTTC. Residues: CAWSRYTGSYEQYF. The J gene is TRBJ2-7, the V gene TRBV30; D is possibly TRBD1 (5 bases). This CDR3 has 14 residues. Trimming removed 2 bases at V and 1 base at J, with 12 bases between. The germline V gene encodes CDR1 GTSNPN and CDR2 SVGIG (reference sequence). The complete variable domain, with remaining parts taken from reference TRBV30 and TRBJ2-7, reads SQTIHQWPATLVQPVGSPLSLECTVEGTSNPNLYWYRQAAGRGLQLLFYSVGIGQISSEVPQNLSASRPQDRQFILSSKKLLLSDSGFYLCAWSRYTGSYEQYFGPGTRLTVT.

This chain connects TRBV5-1 to TRBJ2-1; 10 bases line up with TRBD2. The germline gives CDR1 SGHRS, CDR2 YFSETQ. The CDR3 loop spans 15 amino acids. The J segment lost 9 bases and the V segment lost 0 bases, leaving 6 bases of the junction unmatched. CDR3 sequence (DNA): TGCGCCAGCAGCTTGGAGGCTAGCGGGAGTGGTGAGCAGTTCTTC. Amino acids: CASSLEASGSGEQFF.

The chain links TRBV27 to TRBJ2-3, with 13 nucleotides matching TRBD2. Germline loops: CDR1 MNHEY, CDR2 SMNVEV (reference sequence). Trimming at V came to 2 bases and at J to 4 bases, leaving 6 bases not matched to a gene. CDR3 length: 17 residues. The CDR3 DNA reads as TGTGCCAGCAGTTTAGCTCGGACTAGCGGGAGCTCAGATACGCAGTATTTT. It is translated as CASSLARTSGSSDTQYF.